The rows below give T cell receptor beta chains drawn from one sample of a study of shared clonotypes between healthy human individuals. Using immunoSEQ multiplex PCR, the repertoire was profiled, and TCRdb retains in-frame clones only, with some absent. The data show roughly 700,000 clones, roughly 70% seen once. Material: memory CD4+ T cells sorted from blood. These receptors came from a woman aged 30 to 39 in good health. Both conserved end residues are part of each CDR3. A D gene is named only where the DNA matches it firmly. Size is stated for part of the rows, as once, few or many counts, or as a class when the clone is expanded.

V: TRBV5-1
D: NA
size: few
J: TRBJ1-2
CDR3: CASSLDPVSYGYTF
DNA: TGCGCCAGCAGCTTGGACCCAGTCAGCTATGGCTACACCTTC

V: TRBV11-2
D: NA
size: NA
J: TRBJ2-2
CDR3: CASTPQGTGELFF
DNA: TGTGCCAGCACACCGCAGGGCACCGGGGAGCTGTTTTTT

V: TRBV29-1
D: TRBD1
size: NA
J: TRBJ1-2
CDR3: CSSRTGVGGYTF
DNA: TGCAGCTCGCGGACAGGGGTCGGAGGCTACACCTTC

V: TRBV14
D: TRBD1
size: NA
J: TRBJ2-5
CDR3: CASSQVWTGEQYF
DNA: TGTGCCAGCAGCCAAGTGTGGACAGGGGAGCAGTACTTC

V: TRBV7-9
D: NA
size: NA
J: TRBJ1-3
CDR3: CASRPGDADSGNTIYF
DNA: TGTGCCAGCAGGCCAGGTGACGCCGACTCTGGAAACACCATATATTTT

V: TRBV5-1
D: TRBD1
size: NA
J: TRBJ2-5
CDR3: CASSEQGAETQYF
DNA: TGCGCCAGCAGCGAACAGGGGGCTGAGACCCAGTACTTC

V: TRBV6-6
D: TRBD2
size: NA
J: TRBJ2-7
CDR3: CASRPPSGRAEQYF
DNA: TGTGCCAGCAGACCACCTAGCGGGAGGGCCGAGCAGTACTTC

V: TRBV11-2
D: TRBD2
size: many
J: TRBJ2-3
CDR3: CASSPGLAESTDTQYF
DNA: TGTGCCAGCAGCCCCGGACTAGCGGAAAGCACAGATACGCAGTATTTT

V: TRBV28
D: NA
size: NA
J: TRBJ2-7
CDR3: CATTGPGAYEQYF
DNA: TGTGCCACCACCGGCCCTGGGGCCTACGAGCAGTACTTC

V: TRBV5-1
D: NA
size: NA
J: TRBJ1-4
CDR3: CASSSGQTNEKLFF
DNA: TGCGCCAGCAGCTCTGGACAAACTAATGAAAAACTGTTTTTT

V: TRBV21-1
D: NA
size: NA
J: TRBJ1-2
CDR3: CASTKPGQNYGYTF
DNA: TGTGCCAGCACCAAACCCGGACAGAACTATGGCTACACCTTC

V: TRBV27
D: TRBD2
size: NA
J: TRBJ2-3
CDR3: CASSLRLTSGSATQYF
DNA: TGTGCCAGCAGTTTAAGGCTGACTAGCGGGAGTGCGACGCAGTATTTT

V: TRBV7-9
D: NA
size: NA
J: TRBJ1-2
CDR3: CASSSGTTVGYTF
DNA: TGTGCCAGCAGCTCCGGGACCACGGTCGGCTACACCTTC

V: TRBV19
D: TRBD2
size: NA
J: TRBJ2-1
CDR3: CASRHSGGSGEQFF
DNA: TGTGCCAGTAGGCATAGCGGGGGGTCGGGTGAGCAGTTCTTC

V: TRBV11-3
D: NA
size: NA
J: TRBJ2-2
CDR3: CASSLEGSKNTGELFF
DNA: TGTGCCAGCAGCTTAGAGGGTTCGAAGAACACCGGGGAGCTGTTTTTT

V: TRBV28
D: TRBD1
size: NA
J: TRBJ2-1
CDR3: CASSLFGQGFEQFF
DNA: TGTGCCAGCAGTTTATTTGGACAGGGTTTCGAGCAGTTCTTC

V: TRBV6-5
D: NA
size: NA
J: TRBJ2-1
CDR3: CASRVAGTPYNEQFF
DNA: TGTGCCAGCAGGGTAGCCGGGACACCCTACAATGAGCAGTTCTTC

V: TRBV29-1
D: TRBD2
size: once
J: TRBJ2-1
CDR3: CSVASLPGGNEQFF
DNA: TGCAGCGTTGCCTCCCTTCCGGGGGGGAATGAGCAGTTCTTC

V: TRBV25-1
D: TRBD1
size: NA
J: TRBJ2-1
CDR3: CASMDRVHEQFF
DNA: TGTGCCAGCATGGACAGGGTCCATGAGCAGTTCTTC

V: TRBV7-9
D: NA
size: NA
J: TRBJ1-1
CDR3: CATEKNTEAFF
DNA: TGTGCCACCGAGAAGAACACTGAAGCTTTCTTT

V: TRBV19
D: TRBD2
size: NA
J: TRBJ2-5
CDR3: CASSARTSAKETQYF
DNA: TGTGCCAGTAGTGCCAGGACTAGCGCGAAAGAGACCCAGTACTTC

V: TRBV5-8
D: TRBD1
size: NA
J: TRBJ1-1
CDR3: CASSYYAGTGGFWTEAFF
DNA: TGTGCCAGCAGCTACTATGCCGGGACAGGGGGCTTTTGGACTGAAGCTTTCTTT

V: TRBV4-2
D: NA
size: few
J: TRBJ2-1
CDR3: CASSQGNTDSTIGEQFF
DNA: TGTGCCAGCAGCCAAGGGAATACCGACTCTACAATAGGCGAGCAGTTCTTC

V: TRBV11-2
D: TRBD1
size: NA
J: TRBJ2-5
CDR3: CASSINSGTGGETQYF
DNA: TGTGCCAGCAGCATTAATTCCGGGACAGGAGGAGAGACCCAGTACTTC

V: TRBV25-1
D: TRBD1
size: NA
J: TRBJ2-6
CDR3: CASSDPTGAGANVLTF
DNA: TGTGCCAGCAGTGACCCCACAGGGGCTGGGGCCAACGTCCTGACTTTC

V: TRBV5-1
D: NA
size: few
J: TRBJ1-4
CDR3: CASSLYGTNEKLFF
DNA: TGCGCCAGCAGCTTGTATGGGACTAATGAAAAACTGTTTTTT

V: TRBV7-2
D: NA
size: NA
J: TRBJ2-7
CDR3: CASSLPSLPYEQYF
DNA: TGTGCCAGCAGCTTACCCTCTCTCCCCTACGAGCAGTACTTC

V: TRBV7-9
D: NA
size: NA
J: TRBJ1-6
CDR3: CASSLPGTNSPLHF
DNA: TGTGCCAGCAGCTTACCAGGGACCAATTCACCCCTCCACTTT

V: TRBV4-1
D: NA
size: NA
J: TRBJ1-4
CDR3: CASSSPGITNEKLFF
DNA: TGCGCCAGCAGCTCCCCAGGGATAACTAATGAAAAACTGTTTTTT

V: TRBV6-6
D: NA
size: NA
J: TRBJ1-1
CDR3: CASRQSGTPNTEAFF
DNA: TGTGCCAGCAGACAAAGTGGGACCCCGAACACTGAAGCTTTCTTT

V: TRBV30
D: TRBD1
size: NA
J: TRBJ1-3
CDR3: CAWSPQGAGNTIYF
DNA: TGTGCCTGGAGTCCACAGGGGGCTGGAAACACCATATATTTT

V: TRBV30
D: TRBD2
size: few
J: TRBJ2-3
CDR3: CAWRAYGRADTQYF
DNA: TGTGCCTGGAGGGCCTACGGGAGGGCAGATACGCAGTATTTT

V: TRBV7-2
D: NA
size: NA
J: TRBJ2-1
CDR3: CASSPLALGGAYNEQFF
DNA: TGTGCCAGTAGCCCCCTCGCCCTCGGAGGAGCCTACAATGAGCAGTTCTTC

V: TRBV4-2
D: NA
size: NA
J: TRBJ1-2
CDR3: CASSQDLTQAIYGYTF
DNA: TGTGCCAGCAGCCAAGATTTAACACAGGCGATCTATGGCTACACCTTC

V: TRBV28
D: TRBD1
size: NA
J: TRBJ1-2
CDR3: CASSRGTGYKEGYTF
DNA: TGTGCCAGCAGTCGGGGGACAGGGTATAAGGAAGGCTACACCTTC

V: TRBV10-2
D: TRBD1
size: few
J: TRBJ2-7
CDR3: CASSIQGAGDEQYF
DNA: TGCGCCAGCAGCATACAGGGGGCTGGCGACGAGCAGTACTTC

V: TRBV5-1
D: NA
size: NA
J: TRBJ2-3
CDR3: CASSLQGQRTGDTQYF
DNA: TGCGCCAGCAGCTTACAAGGACAGAGGACCGGGGATACGCAGTATTTT

V: TRBV2
D: NA
size: NA
J: TRBJ1-5
CDR3: CASSGRQNHQPQHF
DNA: TGTGCCAGCAGTGGAAGGCAGAATCATCAGCCCCAGCATTTT

V: TRBV29-1
D: TRBD2
size: few
J: TRBJ2-2
CDR3: CSVSGLAGGELFF
DNA: TGCAGCGTCTCGGGACTAGCGGGAGGGGAGCTGTTTTTT